This TCR beta chain was sequenced during a study of T-cell memory formation after mild COVID-19. Study details: Largely, TCR clusters stayed within a single donor. Findings and limits, study-wide: Most CD4+ clones that shrank were in CM and EM, while CD8+ ones turned up in EMRA.

As to this clonotype: Its specificity is unknown.

A 5'RACE reaction primed in the constant segment made cDNA libraries of TCR alpha and TCR beta, and these carried sample barcodes and UMIs. TCRdb ran MiXCR on the 5' RACE reads and lists one entry per CDR3 protein. The data hold under 150,000 distinct CDR3 sequences, with 22% observed a single time. The CDR3 loop spans 16 amino acids. Germline V CDR1 and CDR2: MDHEN, SYDVKM. Losses at the gene ends were 3 bases for V and 4 bases for J; bases not matched to a gene: 11. The chain links TRBV28 to TRBJ2-7, with 8 bases lining up with TRBD1. Sample: PBMCs or a T cell subset sorted from them (not recorded which). This receptor was identified in a man aged 18-30 years who had mild COVID-19 (a few samples of this study predate the infection). Cell type and time point are not known. Here the CDR3 DNA reads TGTGCCAGCAGTTTCGGTAGTCGGACAGGGCATTACGAGCAGTACGTC. Its protein product is CASSFGSRTGHYEQYV.